One and the same sample provided the 21 T cell receptor beta chains below, sequenced in a study of blood T cells in healthy people across ages. Primed by a sample-barcoded 5' primer and a J-beta primer mix, a second PCR proceeded for about 6 to 11 cycles. A single record per CDR3 protein comes from TCRdb applying MiXCR to the 5' RACE reads. The top ten clones hold roughly 22% of a sample with roughly 800,000 distinct CDR3 sequences, roughly 60% of them seen once. The sequencing input was blood. These receptors were taken from a man aged 25-40 years in good health.

This chain links TRBV2 with TRBJ1-2, with D possibly being TRBD1 (6 bases). The V end lost 6 bases, the J end lost 2 bases, and 16 bases lay between the germline ends. The CDR3 runs to 15 residues. CDR1 SNHLY and CDR2 FYNNEI come from the germline V gene. In nucleotides, the CDR3 is TGTGCCAGCAGAATGGGGATTCAGGGGAACTATGGCTACACCTTC. Translating gives CASRMGIQGNYGYTF.

The V call is TRBV6-4, the J call TRBJ2-2, with D tentatively TRBD1 (6 bases). This CDR3 contains 14 residues. The germline gives CDR1 MRHNA, CDR2 SNTAGT. The ends were cut back, 6 bases at V and 5 bases at J, with 13 bases in the middle. This CDR3 reads CASSAGDRTGELFF. As DNA, the CDR3 is TGTGCCAGCAGCGCAGGGGATCGAACCGGGGAGCTGTTTTTT.

The chain is built from TRBV20-1 and TRBJ1-2; TRBD1 matches 8 bases. CDR1 is DFQATT and CDR2 is SNEGSKA in the germline V gene (reference sequence). This CDR3 contains 14 residues. Germline trimming cut 5 bases from V and 8 bases from J; bases unmatched to any gene: 13. CDR3 bases: TGCAGTGCTCGGCGACAGGGGTCGGCAGTGGGCTACACCTTC. It codes for CSARRQGSAVGYTF.

The rearrangement uses TRBV18 and TRBJ2-4; D may be TRBD1 or TRBD2 (6 bases each). The V gene's germline CDR1 is KGHSH and CDR2 LQKENI. With 6 bases removed from V and 13 bases from J, the gap between germline ends came to 25 bases. The CDR3 has 15 residues. CDR3 loop: CASSSRRGDPQEQYF. CDR3 nucleotides: TGTGCCAGCTCCAGTCGGAGGGGGGACCCTCAAGAGCAGTACTTC.

The chain links TRBV12-3 or TRBV12-4 to TRBJ2-1, with 9 nucleotides matching TRBD2. The CDR3 covers 14 residues. Trimming cost V 7 bases and J 9 bases; bases outside gene matches: 10. The CDR3 DNA sequence: TGTGCCAGCAACGTAGCGGGAGCAACTGGTGAGCAGTTCTTC. Its translation is CASNVAGATGEQFF.

The rearrangement links TRBV2 to TRBJ2-5; D unresolved. Germline CDR1 and CDR2: SNHLY and FYNNEI. The CDR3 loop spans 11 amino acids. Trimming removed 6 bases at V and 5 bases at J, with 7 bases between. The DNA for the CDR3 is TGTGCCAGCAGCATTAGGGAGACCCAGTACTTC. Its protein is CASSIRETQYF. Filled out from reference TRBV2 and TRBJ2-5, the complete variable domain reads EPEVTQTPSHQVTQMGQEVILRCVPISNHLYFYWYRQILGQKVEFLVSFYNNEISEKSEIFDDQFSVERPDGSNFTLKIRSTKLEDSAMYFCASSIRETQYFGPGTRLLVL.

This clonotype was counted only a few times. The chain uses TRBV9 and TRBJ1-2, with D possibly matching TRBD1 (5 bases). This CDR3 has 18 amino acids. Germline V gene lookup returns CDR1 SGDLS and CDR2 YYNGEE. Trimming left V 0 bases short and J 5 bases short, with 23 bases between. The CDR3 region is CASSVAQEGIVLRYGYTF. The DNA for the CDR3 is TGTGCCAGCAGCGTAGCCCAGGAGGGGATAGTGCTTCGGTATGGCTACACCTTC.

The chain carries TRBV27 and TRBJ2-3; D is uncertain. Germline values: CDR1 MNHEY, CDR2 SMNVEV (reference sequence). Trimming removed 3 bases at V and 4 bases at J, with 8 bases between. This CDR3 is built from 13 residues. CDR3 nucleotide sequence: TGTGCCAGCAGTTTTTACCCTTCAGATACGCAGTATTTT. The encoded protein is CASSFYPSDTQYF.

In this sample, this clonotype turned up a few times. The chain recombines TRBV29-1 with TRBJ2-1; 10 nucleotides match TRBD2. Germline V gene sequence: CDR1 SQVTM, CDR2 ANQGSEA. V lost 1 base to trimming and J lost 4 bases; unmatched junction nucleotides: 10. The CDR3 is 17 residues long. CDR3 coding DNA: TGCAGCGTTGAAGGAGTTAGCGGGAGGACCTCTTACAATGAGCAGTTCTTC. It is translated as CSVEGVSGRTSYNEQFF.

The V and J genes are TRBV4-1 and TRBJ2-1; D is undetermined. V was clipped by 0 bases and J by 12 bases, with 15 bases between them. Germline V gene data show CDR1 as MGHRA and CDR2 as YSYEKL. The CDR3 contains 14 residues. Here the CDR3 DNA reads TGCGCCAGCAGCCAAGATCCAACAGCTTATATGCAGTTCTTC. Translating gives CASSQDPTAYMQFF.

This chain connects TRBV2 to TRBJ2-2; possibly TRBD1 for D (5 bases). The V end was cut by 6 bases, the J end by 1 base, with 12 bases between. The length of the CDR3 is 15 residues. Germline CDR1 and CDR2: SNHLY and FYNNEI. CDR3: CASRPRTGNTGELFF. CDR3 bases: TGTGCCAGCAGGCCAAGAACAGGGAACACCGGGGAGCTGTTTTTT.

The chain is built from TRBV15 and TRBJ2-5; no firm D call. V was shortened by 0 bases and J by 3 bases, with 8 bases between the two germline ends. Per the germline V gene, CDR1 is LNHNV and CDR2 is YYDKDF (reference sequence). The CDR3 contains 14 residues. DNA for the CDR3: TGTGCCACCAGCAGAGATGAGAGGAAAGAGACCCAGTACTTC. Translation: CATSRDERKETQYF. The full variable domain, its missing parts supplied by reference TRBV15 and TRBJ2-5, is DAMVIQNPRYQVTQFGKPVTLSCSQTLNHNVMYWYQQKSSQAPKLLFHYYDKDFNNEADTPDNFQSRRPNTSFCFLDIRSPGLGDTAMYLCATSRDERKETQYFGPGTRLLVL.

In this sample, this clonotype turned up a few times. The V and J genes are TRBV7-9 and TRBJ1-2, with a tentative D call TRBD1 (5 bases). The germline gives CDR1 SEHNR, CDR2 FQNEAQ (reference sequence). This CDR3 has 14 amino acids. Trimming stripped 1 base from V and 6 bases from J, with 12 bases between. The CDR3 sequence is CASSLVADSHGYTF. For the CDR3, the DNA is TGTGCCAGCAGCTTAGTCGCTGACAGTCATGGCTACACCTTC.

This clonotype has a single count. The chain couples TRBV7-2 to TRBJ2-5; the match to TRBD2 covers 9 bases. The assigned J gene may be wrong: the sequence end matches TRBJ2-7 better. The CDR3 has 15 amino acids. CDR1 and CDR2 from the germline V gene are SGHTA and FQGNSA. The CDR3 is CASSLTGLAQDEQYF. CDR3 coding DNA: TGTGCCAGCAGCTTAACGGGACTAGCTCAAGACGAGCAGTACTTC.

This clonotype was seen a few times. The V gene is TRBV5-4, the J gene TRBJ1-1; D perhaps matches TRBD1 (6 bases). Trimming stripped 4 bases from V and 5 bases from J, with 18 bases between. The germline V gene has CDR1 SGHNT and CDR2 YYREEE (reference sequence). This CDR3 comprises 15 residues. The chain's CDR3 is CASSPTQGSETEAFF. CDR3 nucleotides: TGTGCCAGCAGCCCGACCCAGGGGTCGGAGACTGAAGCTTTCTTT.

This clonotype was seen more than once but under ten times. This rearrangement joins TRBV6-2 or TRBV6-3 to TRBJ2-5; 12 bases are shared with TRBD2. The V segment lost 6 bases and the J segment 7 bases; nucleotides outside the gene matches: 9. This CDR3 is built from 15 residues. The germline V gene has CDR1 MNHEY and CDR2 SVGEGT. The CDR3 DNA reads TGTGCCAGCAGACAGACTAGCGGGAGTATGGTGACCCAGTACTTC. This sequence encodes CASRQTSGSMVTQYF.

This clonotype was seen a handful of times. The V and J genes are TRBV7-2 and TRBJ2-1; 8 nucleotides match TRBD2. Germline lookup yields CDR1 SGHTA and CDR2 FQGNSA. Germline trimming cut 0 bases from V and 9 bases from J; bases unmatched to any gene: 10. The CDR3 length is 16 residues. In nucleotides, the CDR3 is TGTGCCAGCAGCTTAGCGTCGGACTCTAGCGGGTTTGAGCAGTTCTTC. This translates into CASSLASDSSGFEQFF.

This clonotype came up once. The chain links TRBV6-2 or TRBV6-3 to TRBJ2-7, with TRBD2 identical over 8 bases. Unmatched junction bases numbered 10, after V lost 5 bases and J lost 4 bases. Germline V gene data show CDR1 as MNHEY and CDR2 as SVGEGT. The CDR3 totals 15 residues. The CDR3 DNA reads as TGTGCCAGCAGTGACCCGGGACTAGTACAATACGAGCAGTACTTC. Translating gives CASSDPGLVQYEQYF.

The chain has TRBV20-1 and TRBJ2-1; D not resolved. The CDR3 extends over 14 amino acids. V gave up 3 bases and J gave up 0 bases, with 9 bases separating them. The germline V gene has CDR1 DFQATT and CDR2 SNEGSKA (reference sequence). The CDR3 DNA sequence: TGCAGTGCTAGGGAGCCTCGCTCCTACAATGAGCAGTTCTTC. Translation gives CSAREPRSYNEQFF.

Note on this clonotype: A junction boundary mismatches the germline segment, possibly from a read error. The chain carries TRBV20-1 and TRBJ1-6; D is unclear. CDR1 is DFQATT, CDR2 SNEGSKA, per germline (reference sequence). This CDR3 contains 14 residues. CDR3 in amino acids: CSAYFNPYNSPPHF. The DNA of the CDR3 is TGCAGTGCTTATTTTAACCCCTATAATTCACCCCCCCACTTT.

This clonotype was recorded a few times. The genes are TRBV7-9 and TRBJ2-1, with TRBD2 matching over 9 bases. CDR3 length: 17 residues. Germline CDR1 reads SEHNR; CDR2 reads FQNEAQ (reference sequence). Trimming removed 5 bases from V and 0 bases from J; junction bases left unmatched: 8. CDR3 amino acids: CASSPALAGSSYNEQFF. CDR3 DNA: TGTGCCAGCAGCCCCGCCCTAGCGGGGAGCTCCTACAATGAGCAGTTCTTC.